Shown below are 23 T cell receptor beta chains from a single sample sequenced in a study of cytomegalovirus exposure and HLA in healthy donors. Researchers ran the PCR with 60 Vbeta and 13 Jbeta primers. TCRdb's copy holds only in-frame clones and misses some; the assay was immunoSEQ multiplex PCR. The data contain about 170,000 clones, roughly 84% of them singletons. The sequenced sample consisted of PBMCs. These TCRs come from a male donor in good health and CMV-seronegative.

The rearrangement links TRBV30 to TRBJ1-6; D gene ambiguous. CDR3 length: 14 amino acids. The germline V gene has CDR1 GTSNPN and CDR2 SVGIG (reference sequence). Trimming took off 8 bases at V and 0 bases at J, with 11 bases between the two ends. Written as DNA, the CDR3 is TGTGCCGGGAATCCGAGCTCCTATAATTCACCCCTCCACTTT. It encodes CAGNPSSYNSPLHF.

The V and J genes are TRBV5-8 and TRBJ2-5; D perhaps matches TRBD2 (5 bases). This CDR3 contains 14 residues. Germline V gene sequence: CDR1 SGHTS, CDR2 YDEGEE. V was pared by 2 bases and J by 5 bases, with 13 bases between. CDR3 protein: CASSFGLPGETQYF. As DNA, the CDR3 is TGTGCCAGCAGCTTCGGACTTCCCGGGGAGACCCAGTACTTC.

The chain has TRBV18 and TRBJ1-5; the match to TRBD1 covers 10 bases. The V segment lost 2 bases and the J segment 4 bases; nucleotides outside the gene matches: 5. The CDR3 extends over 16 amino acids. Germline V gives CDR1 KGHSH, CDR2 LQKENI. The CDR3 bases are TGTGCCAGCTCACCAAGCGGGACAGGGGTAAATCAGCCCCAGCATTTT. Protein: CASSPSGTGVNQPQHF. Combining the CDR3 with reference TRBV18 and TRBJ1-5 gives the whole variable domain NAGVMQNPRHLVRRRGQEARLRCSPMKGHSHVYWYRQLPEEGLKFMVYLQKENIIDESGMPKERFSAEFPKEGPSILRIQQVVRGDSAAYFCASSPSGTGVNQPQHFGDGTRLSIL.

This clone was counted a few times. The chain combines TRBV19 with TRBJ1-1; 8 bases agree with TRBD1. Trimming cost V 5 bases and J 3 bases; bases outside gene matches: 8. CDR1 is LNHDA, CDR2 SQIVND, per germline (reference sequence). The CDR3 is 15 amino acids. CDR3 nucleotides: TGTGCCAGTAGTCTCCGGACAGGGCGGGACACTGAAGCTTTCTTT. Residues: CASSLRTGRDTEAFF.

Notes on this clone: A junction end diverges from the germline sequence, so it may reflect a read error. This chain connects TRBV13 to TRBJ2-3; the D gene is possibly TRBD1 (6 bases). The CDR3 is 20 amino acids. The germline gives CDR1 PRHDT, CDR2 FYEKMQ (reference sequence). In nucleotides, the CDR3 is TGTGCCAGCAGCGTAGGGACACCTCTAAGGGGCAAACCCGCCACAGATACGCAGTATTTT. Translation gives CASSVGTPLRGKPATDTQYF.

This chain links TRBV29-1 with TRBJ2-1, with 9 bases that match TRBD1. The CDR3 runs 13 residues. With V trimmed by 5 bases and J by 6 bases, 5 bases remained unmatched. Germline CDR1 reads SQVTM; CDR2 reads ANQGSEA. In nucleotides, the CDR3 is TGCAGCGTTTGGGGGACAGGGATCAATGAGCAGTTCTTC. Amino acids: CSVWGTGINEQFF.

The CDR3 spells CAISPNPAGELFF. CDR3 nucleotides: TGTGCCATCTCCCCTAACCCCGCCGGGGAGCTGTTTTTT. The rearrangement joins TRBV7-6 to TRBJ2-2; no firm D call. CDR1 and CDR2 from the germline V gene are SGHVS and FNYEAQ. V dropped 10 bases and J dropped 6 bases, with 15 bases sitting between them. This CDR3 is 13 amino acids long.

This chain joins TRBV4-3 and TRBJ2-3; the match to TRBD1 covers 10 bases. Germline V CDR1 and CDR2: LGHNA, YSLEER. This CDR3 is built from 18 residues. Trimming took 0 bases from V and 1 from J; bases not matched to a gene: 7. CDR3 bases: TGCGCCAGCAGCCAAGATGCAGGGGGGACAGGGGGCACAGATACGCAGTATTTT. It yields the protein CASSQDAGGTGGTDTQYF.

This clone was seen only once. The chain uses TRBV12-2 and TRBJ2-7; TRBD1, the table's D call, lacks a check against the DNA. TRBV12-2 is annotated as a pseudogene. This CDR3 comprises 17 residues. In DNA, the CDR3 is TGTGCAAGGGGTTCGGGGGCCAACACGGACAGGCTGTCCGAGCAGTACTTC. As protein: CARGSGANTDRLSEQYF.

This clone has just one count. At one end the junction does not follow the germline gene, possibly because of a read error. The rearrangement uses TRBV7-9 and TRBJ1-1; TRBD1 might be the D (6 bases). Germline V lookup: CDR1 SEHNR, CDR2 FQNEAQ (reference sequence). The CDR3 length is 14 residues. The CDR3 nucleotides are TGTTCCAGCAGCTTAGGGACACCGAACACTGAAGCTTTCTTT. Its translation: CSSSLGTPNTEAFF.

The genes are TRBV19 and TRBJ1-1; 8 bases align to TRBD1. V shed 5 bases and J 3 bases; nucleotides not matched to a gene: 2. Germline CDR1 is LNHDA and CDR2 is SQIVND (reference sequence). CDR3 length: 13 amino acids. The CDR3 spells CASSADRDTEAFF. In DNA, the CDR3 is TGTGCCAGTAGTGCGGACAGGGACACTGAAGCTTTCTTT.

This clone came up once. The genes are TRBV28 and TRBJ2-5, with 10 bases lining up with TRBD1. Germline CDR1 reads MDHEN; CDR2 reads SYDVKM. The length of the CDR3 is 15 residues. After removal of 3 bases from V and 4 bases from J, the junction contained 5 bases not matched to a gene. DNA for the CDR3: TGTGCCAGCAGTTTCGGCCGGACAGGGGGAGAGACCCAGTACTTC. Translation gives CASSFGRTGGETQYF. Filled out from reference TRBV28 and TRBJ2-5, the complete variable domain reads DVKVTQSSRYLVKRTGEKVFLECVQDMDHENMFWYRQDPGLGLRLIYFSYDVKMKEKGDIPEGYSVSREKKERFSLILESASTNQTSMYLCASSFGRTGGETQYFGPGTRLLVL.

Of note for this clone: At one of its ends the junction is not consistent with the germline gene, which may arise from a read error. This chain uses TRBV7-9 with TRBJ1-5; the D gene is possibly TRBD1 (6 bases). Germline V gene lookup returns CDR1 SEHNR and CDR2 FQNEAQ (reference sequence). CDR3 length: 14 amino acids. CDR3 sequence: CSSSGGLGNQPQHF. For the CDR3, the DNA is TGTTCCAGCTCGGGGGGCTTGGGCAATCAGCCCCAGCATTTT. The full variable domain, its missing parts supplied by reference TRBV7-9 and TRBJ1-5, is DTGVSQNPRHKITKRGQNVTFRCDPISEHNRLYWYRQTLGQGPEFLTYFQNEAQLEKSRLLSDRFSAERPKGSFSTLEIQRTEQGDSAMYLCSSSGGLGNQPQHFGDGTRLSIL.

The CDR3 nucleotides are TGCGCCAGCAGCTGGACTAGCGGGGGTGGGGAGCTGTTTTTT. Its translation: CASSWTSGGGELFF. This chain joins TRBV5-1 and TRBJ2-2; 13 bases line up with TRBD2. CDR1 is SGHRS and CDR2 is YFSETQ in the germline V gene. V shed 3 bases, J shed 8 bases, and the junction held 1 base outside the gene matches. The CDR3 is 14 residues long.

This clone was seen more than once but under ten times. This chain joins TRBV5-5 and TRBJ2-5; D might be TRBD1 (6 bases). With 4 bases removed from V and 4 bases from J, the gap between germline ends came to 17 bases. The germline V gene encodes CDR1 SGHKS and CDR2 YYEKEE (reference sequence). There are 15 residues in the CDR3. CDR3 loop: CASSLQTGLGETQYF. CDR3 DNA sequence: TGTGCCAGCAGCCTACAAACAGGGTTGGGAGAGACCCAGTACTTC.

This rearrangement joins TRBV9 to TRBJ1-2; tentative D call: TRBD1 (5 bases). With 0 bases removed from V and 3 bases from J, the gap between germline ends came to 18 bases. The CDR3 is 17 amino acids. Per the germline V gene, CDR1 is SGDLS and CDR2 is YYNGEE. The CDR3 here is CASSVGLRGGFDYGYTF. CDR3 in DNA: TGTGCCAGCAGCGTAGGCCTCCGGGGGGGGTTTGACTATGGCTACACCTTC.

The rearrangement joins TRBV4-2 to TRBJ1-4, with D unclear. The V end lost 0 bases, the J end lost 4 bases, and 12 bases lay between the germline ends. Germline values: CDR1 LGHNA, CDR2 YNFKEQ. This CDR3 has 16 residues. CDR3 DNA: TGTGCCAGCAGCCAAGACGTGGGGAGCTTTAATGAAAAACTGTTTTTT. Translated, it gives CASSQDVGSFNEKLFF.

The chain carries TRBV9 and TRBJ2-2; 9 nucleotides match TRBD2. In germline, CDR1 is SGDLS, CDR2 YYNGEE. The CDR3 is 15 amino acids. After removal of 5 bases from V and 4 bases from J, the junction contained 6 bases not matched to a gene. CDR3 region: CASSLSGGTTGELFF. CDR3 in DNA: TGTGCCAGCAGTCTTAGCGGGGGAACCACCGGGGAGCTGTTTTTT.

The chain recombines TRBV5-6 with TRBJ2-7; 7 nucleotides match TRBD2. The V gene's germline CDR1 is SGHDT and CDR2 YYEEEE. The V gene end was trimmed by 4 bases and the J gene end by 2 bases; junction bases not matched to a gene: 18. The CDR3 runs 18 residues. Written as DNA, the CDR3 is TGTGCCAGCAGCCACTGGCTCGCTAGCGGCCCCATGGCCTACGAGCAGTACTTC. Encoded protein: CASSHWLASGPMAYEQYF.

The chain couples TRBV10-3 to TRBJ1-4, with a possible D match to TRBD1 (5 bases). V dropped 5 bases and J dropped 8 bases, with 12 bases sitting between them. This CDR3 has 13 amino acids. Per the germline V gene, CDR1 is ENHRY and CDR2 is SYGVKD. This CDR3 is CAISTRVDEKLFF. CDR3 DNA sequence: TGTGCCATCAGTACCAGGGTGGACGAAAAACTGTTTTTT.

Concerning this clone: A read error may account for a junction end that differs from germline. The chain carries TRBV7-9 and TRBJ1-1; 7 positions match TRBD1. Per the germline V gene, CDR1 is SEHNR and CDR2 is FQNEAQ (reference sequence). This CDR3 has 17 amino acids. The CDR3 sequence is CSSSYSPSRDSNLEAFF. The CDR3, as DNA: TGTTCCAGCAGCTATAGCCCGTCCCGGGACAGCAATCTTGAAGCTTTCTTT.

The chain joins TRBV5-1 to TRBJ1-3; 8 bases align to TRBD1. After removal of 3 bases from V and 0 bases from J, the junction contained 8 bases not matched to a gene. The CDR3 contains 17 residues. Per the germline V gene, CDR1 is SGHRS and CDR2 is YFSETQ. CDR3 DNA: TGCGCCAGCAGCTGGAGACAGGGACAGGACTCTGGAAACACCATATATTTT. It is translated as CASSWRQGQDSGNTIYF. Full variable domain (remainder filled in from reference TRBV5-1 and TRBJ1-3): KAGVTQTPRYLIKTRGQQVTLSCSPISGHRSVSWYQQTPGQGLQFLFEYFSETQRNKGNFPGRFSGRQFSNSRSEMNVSTLELGDSALYLCASSWRQGQDSGNTIYFGEGSWLTVV.

This clone was seen more than once but under ten times. This chain links TRBV27 with TRBJ1-2; D may be TRBD1 (6 bases). The CDR3 runs 18 residues. CDR1 is MNHEY, CDR2 SMNVEV, per germline (reference sequence). V dropped 6 bases and J dropped 1 base, with 24 bases sitting between them. The CDR3 region is CASRPPTLTGPNNYGYTF. For the CDR3, the DNA is TGTGCCAGCAGGCCGCCCACACTAACAGGGCCAAATAACTATGGCTACACCTTC.